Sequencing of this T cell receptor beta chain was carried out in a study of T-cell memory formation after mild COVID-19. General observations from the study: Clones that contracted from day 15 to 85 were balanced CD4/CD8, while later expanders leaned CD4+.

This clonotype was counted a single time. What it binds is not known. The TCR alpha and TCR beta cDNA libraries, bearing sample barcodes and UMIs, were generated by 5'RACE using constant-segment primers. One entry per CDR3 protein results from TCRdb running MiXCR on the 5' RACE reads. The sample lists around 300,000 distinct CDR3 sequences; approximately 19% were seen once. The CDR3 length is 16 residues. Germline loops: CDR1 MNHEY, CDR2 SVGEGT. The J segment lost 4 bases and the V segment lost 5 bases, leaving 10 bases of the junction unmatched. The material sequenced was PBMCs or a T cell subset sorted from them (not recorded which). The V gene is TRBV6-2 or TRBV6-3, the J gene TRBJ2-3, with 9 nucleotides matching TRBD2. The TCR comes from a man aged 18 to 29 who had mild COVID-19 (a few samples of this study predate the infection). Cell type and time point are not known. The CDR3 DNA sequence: TGTGCCAGCAGTCGACGGCGGGGGGGGAGGGCAGATACGCAGTATTTT. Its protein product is CASSRRRGGRADTQYF.